Presented here are 19 T cell receptor beta chains from one specimen sequenced in a study of shared clonotypes between healthy human individuals. Clones were read by immunoSEQ multiplex PCR, and TCRdb kept only the in-frame ones, dropping some. The sample records 2 million to 2.5 million clones, 95% being singletons. The sample comprised naive CD4+ T cells sorted from blood. Subset given: CD45RA+ positively selected. These receptors originate from a man between 18 and 35 years old in good health.

The genes are TRBV6-1 and TRBJ1-2; perhaps TRBD1 as D (5 bases). V gave up 8 bases and J gave up 4 bases, with 14 bases separating them. The CDR3 loop spans 13 amino acids. The germline gives CDR1 MNHNS, CDR2 SASEGT. CDR3 in DNA: TGTGCCAGCGTCGGTTTGACAGTCTATGGCTACACCTTC. This codes for CASVGLTVYGYTF.

Comments on this clone: Other DNA sequences in this sample translate to the same CDR3. V is TRBV5-1 and J is TRBJ2-3; TRBD2 is a possible D gene (6 bases). Germline V gene lookup returns CDR1 SGHRS and CDR2 YFSETQ. The CDR3 runs 15 residues. Trimming cost V 1 base and J 1 base, with 10 bases left between them. In DNA, the CDR3 is TGCGCCAGCAGCTTGTCGCCGGGAGGCACAGATACGCAGTATTTT. Translation: CASSLSPGGTDTQYF.

The V gene is TRBV19, the J gene TRBJ2-3; 12 nucleotides align to TRBD2. Trimming at V came to 5 bases and at J to 6 bases, leaving 12 bases not matched to a gene. This CDR3 spans 17 amino acids. Germline V gives CDR1 LNHDA, CDR2 SQIVND (reference sequence). The CDR3 sequence: CASSSTSGRGGGDTQYF. In nucleotides, the CDR3 is TGTGCCAGTAGTTCGACTAGCGGGAGAGGTGGGGGTGATACGCAGTATTTT.

This chain joins TRBV7-8 and TRBJ2-2, with 9 bases that match TRBD1. This CDR3 region has 14 residues. The germline CDR1 and CDR2 sequences are SGHVS and FQNEAQ. V gave up 2 bases and J gave up 6 bases; unmatched junction bases: 1. CDR3 nucleotides: TGTGCCAGCAGCTTAAGACAGGGGGCCGGGGAGCTGTTTTTT. Protein sequence: CASSLRQGAGELFF.

This chain uses TRBV9 with TRBJ2-1; TRBD2 aligns across 7 bases. Trimming at V came to 0 bases and at J to 1 base, leaving 7 bases not matched to a gene. The CDR3 is 17 residues long. Germline V lookup: CDR1 SGDLS, CDR2 YYNGEE. CDR3 in DNA: TGTGCCAGCAGCGTAGTCGGGGACTATAGGTCCTACAATGAGCAGTTCTTC. The encoded protein is CASSVVGDYRSYNEQFF.

CDR3 nucleotide sequence: TGTGCCAGCAGCAAAGAGGCTGCTGAGACAGGATCTAATGGCTACACCTTC. It yields the protein CASSKEAAETGSNGYTF. The chain combines TRBV21-1 with TRBJ1-2; TRBD1, the D gene given by the table, was not confirmed from the DNA. TRBV21-1 is designated a pseudogene. This CDR3 contains 17 residues.

To note about this clone: Other nucleotide sequences in the sample specify the same CDR3. V is TRBV7-2 and J is TRBJ2-7; 11 bases line up with TRBD1. CDR1 and CDR2 from the germline V gene are SGHTA and FQGNSA. The length of the CDR3 is 14 residues. V gave up 5 bases and J gave up 1 base; unmatched junction bases: 1. CDR3 in DNA: TGTGCCAGCAGCCGGGACAGGGGGTCCTACGAGCAGTACTTC. It yields the protein CASSRDRGSYEQYF.

This rearrangement joins TRBV27 to TRBJ1-2; D is uncertain. Germline lookup yields CDR1 MNHEY and CDR2 SMNVEV (reference sequence). V lost 1 base and J lost 0, with 9 bases in between. This CDR3 is built from 15 residues. This chain's CDR3 is CASSLWPASNYGYTF. CDR3 DNA: TGTGCCAGCAGTTTATGGCCGGCATCTAACTATGGCTACACCTTC.

V usage is TRBV7-2 and J usage is TRBJ2-7; D ambiguous. Germline V gives CDR1 SGHTA, CDR2 FQGNSA. V gave up 4 bases and J gave up 7 bases, with 14 bases separating them. The CDR3 has 13 residues. The CDR3 DNA is TGTGCCAGCAGCTCCCCCCCACTACTTGAGCAGTACTTC. This translates into CASSSPPLLEQYF.

CDR3 in amino acids: CASSSRTYYEQYF. CDR3 nucleotide sequence: TGTGCCAGCAGCTCTCGTACCTACTACGAGCAGTACTTC. The chain uses TRBV7-2 and TRBJ2-7; no reliable D call. Germline V CDR1 and CDR2: SGHTA, FQGNSA. V was cut by 4 bases and J by 3 bases, with 10 bases left in between. The CDR3 sequence is 13 residues long.

This sequence joins TRBV4-3 and TRBJ2-7, with D possibly being TRBD1 (5 bases). The germline V gene encodes CDR1 LGHNA and CDR2 YSLEER. The V and J ends lost 0 bases and 3 bases respectively, with 12 bases between them. The CDR3 extends over 15 amino acids. This CDR3 reads CASSQERSGFYEQYF. In nucleotides, the CDR3 is TGCGCCAGCAGCCAAGAGAGATCAGGGTTCTACGAGCAGTACTTC.

The CDR3 sequence: CASSEGGSGSYNEQFF. For the CDR3, the DNA is TGCGCCAGCAGTGAGGGGGGCAGTGGGTCCTACAATGAGCAGTTCTTC. V usage is TRBV10-1 and J usage is TRBJ2-1, with D possibly being TRBD1 (6 bases). There are 16 residues in the CDR3. Trimming removed 2 bases from V and 1 base from J, with 12 bases in between. Looked up from germline, CDR1 is WNHNN and CDR2 is SYGVQD (reference sequence).

The gene calls are TRBV10-3 and TRBJ1-2; weak D call: TRBD1 (5 bases). The V gene's germline CDR1 is ENHRY and CDR2 SYGVKD. The CDR3 consists of 13 residues. Trimming cost V 10 bases and J 4 bases, with 16 bases left between them. The CDR3: CATLSAGRYGYTF. The DNA for the CDR3 is TGTGCCACCTTGTCCGCAGGGCGCTATGGCTACACCTTC.

J is TRBJ2-5 and V is TRBV7-2; 11 bases are a match to TRBD2. V was pared by 5 bases and J by 5 bases, with 10 bases of the junction left unmatched. CDR1 SGHTA and CDR2 FQGNSA come from the germline V gene. This CDR3 spans 16 amino acids. CDR3 in amino acids: CASSGRLAGSRETQYF. CDR3 bases: TGTGCCAGCAGCGGCCGACTAGCGGGGAGCCGGGAGACCCAGTACTTC. Full variable domain (remainder filled in from reference TRBV7-2 and TRBJ2-5): GAGVSQSPSNKVTEKGKDVELRCDPISGHTALYWYRQSLGQGLEFLIYFQGNSAPDKSGLPSDRFSAERTGGSVSTLTIQRTQQEDSAVYLCASSGRLAGSRETQYFGPGTRLLVL.

Written as DNA, the CDR3 is TGTGCCAGCAGCTTATCAGGTAACTCCTACAATGAGCAGTTCTTC. Protein product: CASSLSGNSYNEQFF. This sequence joins TRBV11-3 and TRBJ2-1; the D is unclear. With 2 bases removed from V and 0 bases from J, the gap between germline ends came to 8 bases. This CDR3 is 15 amino acids long. Germline CDR1 is SGHNT and CDR2 is YENEEA.

This chain links TRBV6-5 with TRBJ2-7, with TRBD2 identical over 8 bases. Trimming removed 6 bases from V and 7 bases from J; junction bases left unmatched: 5. There are 12 residues in the CDR3. CDR1 is MNHEY, CDR2 SVGAGI, per germline. The CDR3 DNA sequence: TGTGCCAGCAGACGGGGGGGAGAGGAGCAGTACTTC. Translating it yields CASRRGGEEQYF.

As to this clone: Other DNA sequences of this sample code for an identical CDR3. The chain has TRBV5-4 and TRBJ2-3; D is unclear. Germline values: CDR1 SGHNT, CDR2 YYREEE (reference sequence). The CDR3 sequence is 16 residues long. Trimming took off 0 bases at V and 2 bases at J, with 13 bases between the two ends. CDR3 loop: CASSLGAGGNTDTQYF. In DNA form, the CDR3 reads TGTGCCAGCAGCTTGGGGGCCGGCGGAAACACAGATACGCAGTATTTT.

The chain employs TRBV6-1 and TRBJ2-6, with D possibly TRBD1 on 6 matching bases. This CDR3 region has 18 residues. The ends were cut back, 4 bases at V and 0 bases at J, with 16 bases in the middle. Germline V gene lookup returns CDR1 MNHNS and CDR2 SASEGT. Written as DNA, the CDR3 is TGTGCCAGCAGTGCCCGACAGGCGTTTAGCTCTGGGGCCAACGTCCTGACTTTC. Its translation: CASSARQAFSSGANVLTF.

V gene TRBV5-1 combines with J gene TRBJ2-3, with 9 bases matching TRBD1. Per germline, CDR1 SGHRS and CDR2 YFSETQ. The CDR3 contains 18 residues. V was pared by 0 bases and J by 1 base, with 9 bases of the junction left unmatched. For the CDR3, the DNA is TGCGCCAGCAGCTTGGGAGGGACAGGGACTGGAGGCACAGATACGCAGTATTTT. Its translation: CASSLGGTGTGGTDTQYF.